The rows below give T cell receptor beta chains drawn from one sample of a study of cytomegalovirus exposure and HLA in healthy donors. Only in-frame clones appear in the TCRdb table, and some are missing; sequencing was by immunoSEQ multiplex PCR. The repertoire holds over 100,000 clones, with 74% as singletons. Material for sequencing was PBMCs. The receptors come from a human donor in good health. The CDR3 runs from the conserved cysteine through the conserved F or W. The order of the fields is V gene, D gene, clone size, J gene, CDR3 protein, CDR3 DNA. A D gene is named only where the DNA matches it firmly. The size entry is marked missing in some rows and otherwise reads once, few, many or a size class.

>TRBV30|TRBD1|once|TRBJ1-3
CACKGQSSGNTIYF
TGTGCCTGTAAGGGACAGAGCTCTGGAAACACCATATATTTT
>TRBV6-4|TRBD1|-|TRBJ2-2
CASRDRGSGELFF
TGTGCCAGCCGGGACAGGGGTTCCGGGGAGCTGTTTTTT
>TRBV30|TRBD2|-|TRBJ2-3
CAWSGVAGHTDTQYF
TGTGCCTGGAGTGGGGTAGCGGGACACACAGATACGCAGTATTTT
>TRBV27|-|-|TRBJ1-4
CASSTAGNREKLFF
TGTGCCAGCAGCACCGCGGGGAATAGGGAAAAACTGTTTTTT
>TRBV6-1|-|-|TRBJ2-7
CASSNTGAFNEQYF
TGTGCCAGCAGCAATACAGGCGCCTTTAACGAGCAGTACTTC
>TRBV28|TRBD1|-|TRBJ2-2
CASSSPGTGKNTGELFF
TGTGCCAGCAGTTCGCCCGGGACAGGGAAGAACACCGGGGAGCTGTTTTTT
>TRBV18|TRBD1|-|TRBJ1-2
CASSPLRTGVNQGYGYTF
TGTGCCAGCTCACCTCTAAGGACAGGGGTAAACCAAGGCTATGGCTACACCTTC
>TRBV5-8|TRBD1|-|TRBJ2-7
CASSRDRGYEQYF
TGTGCCAGCAGCCGGGACAGGGGATACGAGCAGTACTTC
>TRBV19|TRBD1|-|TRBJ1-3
CASSPQRRTGWSGNTIYF
TGTGCCAGTAGTCCCCAAAGAAGGACAGGGTGGTCTGGAAACACCATATATTTT
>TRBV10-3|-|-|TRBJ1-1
CAISDRSGNTEAFF
TGTGCCATCAGTGATAGATCGGGGAACACTGAAGCTTTCTTT
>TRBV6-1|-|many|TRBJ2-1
CASKLPGFFSEQFF
TGTGCCAGCAAGCTCCCAGGGTTTTTTAGTGAGCAGTTCTTC
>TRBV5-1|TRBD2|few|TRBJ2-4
CASSSGLAENIQYF
TGCGCCAGCAGCTCCGGACTAGCGGAAAACATTCAGTACTTC
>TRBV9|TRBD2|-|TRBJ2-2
CASSVAGAGGNTGELFF
TGTGCCAGCAGCGTAGCTGGGGCGGGAGGGAACACCGGGGAGCTGTTTTTT
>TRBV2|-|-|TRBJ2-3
CASSYNRAGGTDTQYF
TGTGCCAGCAGTTACAACAGGGCGGGGGGCACAGATACGCAGTATTTT
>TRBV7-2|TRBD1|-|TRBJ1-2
CASSLTRQGVGYTF
TGTGCCAGCAGCCTAACACGACAGGGAGTCGGCTACACCTTC
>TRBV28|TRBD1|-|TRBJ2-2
CATRTGTGFPSGELFF
TGTGCCACACGGACGGGGACAGGGTTCCCGTCCGGGGAGCTGTTTTTT
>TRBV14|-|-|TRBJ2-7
CASSKGGSRTYEQYF
TGTGCCAGCAGCAAGGGGGGGTCTCGAACCTACGAGCAGTACTTC
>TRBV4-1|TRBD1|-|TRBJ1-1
CASSQATGVITEAFF
TGCGCCAGCAGCCAAGCGACAGGGGTGATCACTGAAGCTTTCTTT
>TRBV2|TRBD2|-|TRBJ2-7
CASRAGRYYEQYF
TGTGCCAGCAGAGCGGGACGCTACTACGAGCAGTACTTC
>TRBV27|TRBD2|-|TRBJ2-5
CASSLSPGGAGKGTQYF
TGTGCCAGCAGTTTATCCCCCGGGGGGGCCGGGAAAGGGACCCAGTACTTC
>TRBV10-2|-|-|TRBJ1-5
CASRQLGEVHQPQHF
TGCGCCAGCCGTCAATTAGGGGAGGTGCATCAGCCCCAGCATTTT
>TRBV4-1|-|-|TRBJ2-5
CASSQDPRETQYF
TGCGCCAGCAGCCAAGATCCCCGAGAGACCCAGTACTTC
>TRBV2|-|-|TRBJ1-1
CAALRGNTEAFF
TGTGCCGCCCTCAGGGGAAACACTGAAGCTTTCTTT
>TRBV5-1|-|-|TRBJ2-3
CASSYQGGVGDTQYF
TGCGCCAGCAGCTACCAAGGGGGTGTAGGAGATACGCAGTATTTT
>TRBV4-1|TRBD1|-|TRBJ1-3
CASSQRTDRALGNTIYF
TGCGCCAGCAGCCAAAGGACGGACAGGGCTCTGGGAAACACCATATATTTT
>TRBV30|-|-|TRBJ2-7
CAWNPLSSYEQYF
TGTGCCTGGAATCCCCTGAGCTCCTACGAGCAGTACTTC
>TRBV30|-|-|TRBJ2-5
CAWIHARLQGPQYF
TGTGCCTGGATCCACGCCCGCTTACAGGGTCCCCAGTACTTC
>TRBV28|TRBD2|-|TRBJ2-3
CASSQIAGGTDTQYF
TGTGCCAGCAGTCAAATAGCGGGGGGCACAGATACGCAGTATTTT
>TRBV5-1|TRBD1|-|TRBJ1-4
CASSGNRGLNEKLFF
TGCGCCAGCAGCGGAAACAGGGGCCTTAATGAAAAACTGTTTTTT
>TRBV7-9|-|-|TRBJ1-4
CASSPDRWEKLFF
TGTGCCAGCAGCCCCGACAGGTGGGAAAAACTGTTTTTT
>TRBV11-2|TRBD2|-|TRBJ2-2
CASSIAGGVGELFF
TGTGCCAGCAGCATAGCGGGAGGGGTGGGGGAGCTGTTTTTT
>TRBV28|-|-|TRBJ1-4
CASSHREKLFF
TGTGCCAGCAGTCACCGGGAAAAACTGTTTTTT
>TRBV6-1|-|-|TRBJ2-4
CASSQEGATKNIQYF
TGTGCCAGCAGTCAGGAGGGGGCGACCAAAAACATTCAGTACTTC
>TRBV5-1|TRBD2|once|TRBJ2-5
CASSLATSGQETQYF
TGCGCCAGCAGCTTGGCCACTAGCGGCCAAGAGACCCAGTACTTC
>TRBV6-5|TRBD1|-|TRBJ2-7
CASSLTGGVHYEQYF
TGTGCCAGCAGTCTGACAGGGGGCGTACACTACGAGCAGTACTTC
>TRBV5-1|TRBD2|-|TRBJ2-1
CASSLGLAGGPGSYNEQFF
TGCGCCAGCAGCTTGGGCCTAGCGGGGGGGCCGGGTTCCTACAATGAGCAGTTCTTC
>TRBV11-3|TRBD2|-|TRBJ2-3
CASSLGTSGRADTQYF
TGTGCCAGCAGCTTAGGGACTAGCGGGAGGGCAGATACGCAGTATTTT
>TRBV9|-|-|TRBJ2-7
CASSPSGHVSYEQYF
TGTGCCAGCAGCCCCTCGGGACACGTTTCGTACGAGCAGTACTTC
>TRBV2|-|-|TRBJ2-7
CASSAVGQYEQYF
TGTGCCAGCAGTGCCGTCGGACAATACGAGCAGTACTTC
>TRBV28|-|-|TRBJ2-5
CASSSPRQFQETQYF
TGTGCCAGCAGTTCTCCCCGACAGTTCCAAGAGACCCAGTACTTC
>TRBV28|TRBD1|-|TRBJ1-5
CASSLGGTGGWPQHF
TGTGCCAGCAGTCTTGGTGGGACAGGGGGATGGCCCCAGCATTTT
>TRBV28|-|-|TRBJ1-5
CASGGTSNQPQHF
TGTGCCTCAGGAGGGACTAGCAATCAGCCCCAGCATTTT
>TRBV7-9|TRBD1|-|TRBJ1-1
CASSPRTGYTEAFF
TGTGCCAGCAGCCCTCGGACAGGGTACACTGAAGCTTTCTTT
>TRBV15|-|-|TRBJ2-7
CATGSQGNYEQYF
TGTGCCACCGGGTCCCAGGGAAACTACGAGCAGTACTTC
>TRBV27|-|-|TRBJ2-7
CASRDSRAHYEQYF
TGTGCCAGCAGGGACAGCCGGGCACACTACGAGCAGTACTTC
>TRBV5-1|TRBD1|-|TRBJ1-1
CASSSLTGGAVSTEAFF
TGCGCCAGCAGCTCTTTGACAGGGGGCGCGGTTTCCACTGAAGCTTTCTTT
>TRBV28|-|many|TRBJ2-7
CASSLSFQMSSYEQYF
TGTGCCAGCAGTTTAAGTTTTCAAATGAGCTCCTACGAGCAGTACTTC
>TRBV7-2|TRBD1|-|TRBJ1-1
CASSLVGTGGEAFF
TGTGCCAGCAGCTTAGTGGGGACAGGGGGTGAAGCTTTCTTT
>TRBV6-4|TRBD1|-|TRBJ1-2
CASSLDRGDGYTF
TGTGCCAGCAGTCTCGACAGGGGCGATGGCTACACCTTC